The rows below give T cell receptor beta chains drawn from one sample of a study of cytomegalovirus exposure and HLA in healthy donors. Assay: immunoSEQ multiplex PCR; the TCRdb copy retains only in-frame clones and omits some. Here the sample spans around 110,000 clones, about two thirds being singletons. Material: PBMCs. These receptors all stem from a female donor in good health and CMV-seronegative. The CDR3 runs from the conserved cysteine through the conserved F or W. D genes are given only for firm matches. Rows give clone size only sometimes, using once, few, many, or a class for an expanded clone.

clone size	CDR3 length	V gene	D gene	J gene	CDR3 DNA	CDR3 protein
-	17	TRBV5-1	TRBD2	TRBJ2-1	TGCGCCAGCAGCTTTGGACTAGCGGGGTTTTCCTACAATGAGCAGTTCTTC	CASSFGLAGFSYNEQFF
-	15	TRBV5-5	TRBD2	TRBJ2-7	TGTGCCAGCAGCGGACCGGGACTATCGAACTACGAGCAGTACTTC	CASSGPGLSNYEQYF
-	15	TRBV7-9	TRBD1	TRBJ2-3	TGTGCCAGCAGCTCCAGGGGGCCTAGCACAGATACGCAGTATTTT	CASSSRGPSTDTQYF
-	16	TRBV5-1	-	TRBJ2-1	TGCGCCAGCAGCTCGGAGGCTAGCCCGAGATACAATGAGCAGTTCTTC	CASSSEASPRYNEQFF
-	13	TRBV7-2	TRBD2	TRBJ2-5	TGTGCCAGCAGCCCTAGCGGGAGAGAGACCCAGTACTTC	CASSPSGRETQYF
once	13	TRBV11-3	-	TRBJ2-5	TGTGCCAGCAGCTTAGCTAGCGAGAAGACCCAGTACTTC	CASSLASEKTQYF
-	12	TRBV19	-	TRBJ1-5	TGTGCCAGTAGTTACTCTGCCGAGCCCCAGCATTTT	CASSYSAEPQHF
-	17	TRBV28	TRBD2	TRBJ2-7	TGTGCCAGCAGTTTAGGGGGGGCTAGCGGGCACTCCTACGAGCAGTACTTC	CASSLGGASGHSYEQYF
-	14	TRBV5-4	TRBD1	TRBJ1-1	TGTGCCAGCAGCTTGGCCCAGGGGGCCACTGAAGCTTTCTTT	CASSLAQGATEAFF
-	14	TRBV15	-	TRBJ1-2	TGTGCCACCAGCCCGAGGAGGACCGGGGGTGGCTACACCTTC	CATSPRRTGGGYTF
-	20	TRBV5-3	TRBD2	TRBJ2-1	TGTGCCAGAAGCTTGGGCCGCGCGGGAGGCACCTCTTTGTCCTACAATGAGCAGTTCTTC	CARSLGRAGGTSLSYNEQFF
-	13	TRBV28	-	TRBJ2-7	TGTGCCAGCAGTTTATACGCGGGTCGCGAGCAGTACTTC	CASSLYAGREQYF
-	18	TRBV2	-	TRBJ2-7	TGTGCCAGCAGTCACAATAGGGGCCGGAGTGGAAGCTCCTACGAGCAGTACTTC	CASSHNRGRSGSSYEQYF